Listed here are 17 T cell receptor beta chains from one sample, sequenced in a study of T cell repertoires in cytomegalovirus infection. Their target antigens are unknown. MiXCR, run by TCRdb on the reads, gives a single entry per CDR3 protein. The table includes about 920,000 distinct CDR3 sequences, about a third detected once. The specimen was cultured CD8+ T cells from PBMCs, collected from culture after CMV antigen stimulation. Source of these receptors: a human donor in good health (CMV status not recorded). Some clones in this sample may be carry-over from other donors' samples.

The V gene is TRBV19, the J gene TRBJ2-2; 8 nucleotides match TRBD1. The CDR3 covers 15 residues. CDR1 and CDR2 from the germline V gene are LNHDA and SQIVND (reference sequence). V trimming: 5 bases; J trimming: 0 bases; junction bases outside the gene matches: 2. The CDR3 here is CASSQTGANTGELFF. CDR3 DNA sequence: TGTGCCAGTAGTCAGACAGGGGCGAACACCGGGGAGCTGTTTTTT.

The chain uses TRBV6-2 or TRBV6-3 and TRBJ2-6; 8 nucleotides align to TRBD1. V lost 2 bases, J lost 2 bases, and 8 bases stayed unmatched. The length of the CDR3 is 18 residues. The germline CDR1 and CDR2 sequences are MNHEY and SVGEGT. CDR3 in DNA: TGTGCCAGCAGTTACCCCGCTTCGACAGGGGCTGGGGCCAACGTCCTGACTTTC. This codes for CASSYPASTGAGANVLTF.

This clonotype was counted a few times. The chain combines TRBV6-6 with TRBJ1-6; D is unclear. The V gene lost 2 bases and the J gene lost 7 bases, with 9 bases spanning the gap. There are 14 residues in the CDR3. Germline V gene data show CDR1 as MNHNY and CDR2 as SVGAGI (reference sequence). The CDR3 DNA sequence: TGTGCCAGCAGTTACGCTGGGTACAATTCACCCCTCCACTTT. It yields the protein CASSYAGYNSPLHF.

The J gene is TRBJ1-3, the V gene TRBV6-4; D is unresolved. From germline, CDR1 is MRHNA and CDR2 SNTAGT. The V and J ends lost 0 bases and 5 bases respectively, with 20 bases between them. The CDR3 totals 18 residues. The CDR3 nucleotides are TGTGCCAGCAGTGACTCCCCCGGGAATTTGTTTAGACGAAACACCATATATTTT. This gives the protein CASSDSPGNLFRRNTIYF.

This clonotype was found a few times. CDR3 residues: CASIKKKGEGALFYEQYF. CDR3 bases: TGTGCCAGCATAAAAAAAAAAGGGGAGGGGGCTTTGTTCTACGAGCAGTACTTC. The chain joins TRBV6-5 to TRBJ2-7, with D perhaps matching TRBD1 or TRBD2 (7 bases each). Trimming removed 7 bases at V and 3 bases at J, with 28 bases between. Germline V gene lookup returns CDR1 MNHEY and CDR2 SVGAGI. CDR3 length equals 18 residues.

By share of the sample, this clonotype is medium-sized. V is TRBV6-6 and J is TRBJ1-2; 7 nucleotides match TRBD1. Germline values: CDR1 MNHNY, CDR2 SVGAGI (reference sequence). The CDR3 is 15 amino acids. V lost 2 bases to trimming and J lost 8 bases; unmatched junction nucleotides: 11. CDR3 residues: CASSYTQGGGAGYTF. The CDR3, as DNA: TGTGCCAGCAGTTACACCCAGGGGGGCGGCGCCGGCTACACCTTC.

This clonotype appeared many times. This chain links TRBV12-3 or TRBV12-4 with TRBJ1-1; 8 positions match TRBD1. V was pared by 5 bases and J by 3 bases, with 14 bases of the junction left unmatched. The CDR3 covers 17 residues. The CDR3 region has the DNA TGTGCCAGCAGTCCACACGGGTCAGGGGGCTGGTACACTGAAGCTTTCTTT. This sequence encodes CASSPHGSGGWYTEAFF.

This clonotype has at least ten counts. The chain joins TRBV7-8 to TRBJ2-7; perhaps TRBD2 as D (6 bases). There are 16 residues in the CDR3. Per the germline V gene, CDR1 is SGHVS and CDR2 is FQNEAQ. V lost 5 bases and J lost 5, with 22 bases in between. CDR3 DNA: TGTGCCAGCAGCCTGGGACGGAGGGCGGGGTTCCACGAGCAGTACGTC. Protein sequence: CASSLGRRAGFHEQYV.

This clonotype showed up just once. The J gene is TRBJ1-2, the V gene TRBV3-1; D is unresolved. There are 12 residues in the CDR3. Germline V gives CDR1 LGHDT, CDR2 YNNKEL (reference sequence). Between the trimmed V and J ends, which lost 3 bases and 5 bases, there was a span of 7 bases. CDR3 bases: TGTGCCAGCAGCCAGGACCATTATGGCTACACCTTC. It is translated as CASSQDHYGYTF.

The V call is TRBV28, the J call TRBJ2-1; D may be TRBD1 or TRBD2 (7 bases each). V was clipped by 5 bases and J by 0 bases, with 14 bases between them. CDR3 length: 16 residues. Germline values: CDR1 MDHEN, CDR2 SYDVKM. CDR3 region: CASSNTGDYSYNEQFF. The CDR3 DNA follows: TGTGCCAGCAGTAACACAGGGGACTACTCCTACAATGAGCAGTTCTTC.

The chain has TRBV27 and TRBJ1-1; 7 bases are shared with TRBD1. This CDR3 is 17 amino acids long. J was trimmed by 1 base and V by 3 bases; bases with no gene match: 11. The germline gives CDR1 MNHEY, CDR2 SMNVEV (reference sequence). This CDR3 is CASSFSLTTGRNTEAFF. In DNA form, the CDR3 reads TGTGCCAGCAGTTTCTCCCTAACGACAGGGAGGAACACTGAAGCTTTCTTT.

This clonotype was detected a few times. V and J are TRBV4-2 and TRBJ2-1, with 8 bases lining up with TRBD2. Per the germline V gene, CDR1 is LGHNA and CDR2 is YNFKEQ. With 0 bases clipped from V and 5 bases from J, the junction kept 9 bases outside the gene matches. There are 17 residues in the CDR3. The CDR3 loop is CASSQEFRGLVNNEQFF. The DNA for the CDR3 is TGTGCCAGCAGCCAAGAATTCCGGGGACTAGTAAACAATGAGCAGTTCTTC.

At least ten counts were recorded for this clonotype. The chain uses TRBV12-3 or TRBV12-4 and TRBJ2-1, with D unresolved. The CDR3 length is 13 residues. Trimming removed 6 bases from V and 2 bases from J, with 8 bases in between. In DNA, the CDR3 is TGTGCCAGCAGCCCTGGGGCCTACAATGAGCAGTTCTTC. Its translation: CASSPGAYNEQFF.

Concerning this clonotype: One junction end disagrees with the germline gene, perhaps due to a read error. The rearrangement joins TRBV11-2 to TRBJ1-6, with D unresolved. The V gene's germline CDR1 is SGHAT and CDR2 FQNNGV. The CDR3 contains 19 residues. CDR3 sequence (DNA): TGTGCCAGCAGCTTAGAGGAGGACGCACCAAGCTCCTATTATTCACCCCTCCACTTT. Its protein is CASSLEEDAPSSYYSPLHF.

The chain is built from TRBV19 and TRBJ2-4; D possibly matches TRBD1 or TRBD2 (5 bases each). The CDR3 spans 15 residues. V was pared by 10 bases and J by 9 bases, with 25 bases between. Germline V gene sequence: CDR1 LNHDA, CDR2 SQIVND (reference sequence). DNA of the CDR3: TGTGCCACGGACGAGGGACGTACCGTCCCATTCATTCAGTACTTC. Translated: CATDEGRTVPFIQYF.

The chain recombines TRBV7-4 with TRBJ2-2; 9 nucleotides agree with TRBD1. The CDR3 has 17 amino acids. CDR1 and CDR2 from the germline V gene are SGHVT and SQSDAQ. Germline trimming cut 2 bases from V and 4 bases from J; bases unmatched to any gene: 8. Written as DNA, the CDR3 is TGTGCCAGCAGCTTACCCCGGGACAGGGTATTCACCGGGGAGCTGTTTTTT. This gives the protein CASSLPRDRVFTGELFF. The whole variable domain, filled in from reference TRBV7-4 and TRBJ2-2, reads GAGVSQSPRYKVAKRGRDVALRCDSISGHVTLYWYRQTLGQGSEVLTYSQSDAQRDKSGRPSGRFSAERPERSVSTLKIQRTEQGDSAVYLCASSLPRDRVFTGELFFGEGSRLTVL.

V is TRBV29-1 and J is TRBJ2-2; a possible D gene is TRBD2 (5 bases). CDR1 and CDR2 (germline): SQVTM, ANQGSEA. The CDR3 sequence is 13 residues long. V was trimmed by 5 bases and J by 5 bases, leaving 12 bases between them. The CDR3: CSVTVRGTGELFF. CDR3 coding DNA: TGCAGCGTTACAGTCCGGGGAACCGGGGAGCTGTTTTTT.